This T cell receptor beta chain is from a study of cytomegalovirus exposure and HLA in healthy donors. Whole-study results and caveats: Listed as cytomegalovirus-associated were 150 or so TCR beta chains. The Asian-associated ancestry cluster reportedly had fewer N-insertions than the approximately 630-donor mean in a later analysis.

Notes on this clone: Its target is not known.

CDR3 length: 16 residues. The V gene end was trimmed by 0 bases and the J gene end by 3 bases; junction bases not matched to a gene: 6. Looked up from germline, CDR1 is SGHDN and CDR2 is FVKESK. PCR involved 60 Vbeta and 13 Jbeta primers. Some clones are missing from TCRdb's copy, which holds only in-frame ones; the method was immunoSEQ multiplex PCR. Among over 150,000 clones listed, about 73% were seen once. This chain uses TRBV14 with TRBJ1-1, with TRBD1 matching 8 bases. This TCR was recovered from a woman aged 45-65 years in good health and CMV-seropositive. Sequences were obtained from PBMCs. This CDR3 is CASSQDLGTGYTEAFF. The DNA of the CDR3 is TGTGCCAGCAGCCAAGATCTTGGGACAGGATACACTGAAGCTTTCTTT.